This T cell receptor beta chain was documented in a study of T cell responses to AZD1222 COVID-19 vaccine. Study-level information: Second doses at about 4 or about 12 weeks were pooled. Points from the study as a whole: The donor group comprised mostly white British people and more females; the analysis possibly underestimated clonal diversity. The study reported that nearly half of spike-specific TCRs target unmutated variant regions. Once two AZD1222 doses were given, Spike-specific TCR breadth and depth went up.

Worth noting for this clone: The antigen is undetermined.

Germline trimming cut 1 base from V and 3 bases from J; bases unmatched to any gene: 4. This CDR3 spans 16 amino acids. Germline values: CDR1 MNHEY, CDR2 SVGAGI. TCRdb keeps only in-frame clones here, not all; method: immunoSEQ multiplex PCR. Found here are about 94,000 clones, roughly 90% of them singletons; the top ten hold roughly 13%. This clonotype was obtained from an adult in good health. The chain links TRBV6-5 to TRBJ1-3; 9 bases line up with TRBD1. The sample in question was peripheral blood, obtained on day 0 of AZD1222 vaccination. The CDR3 nucleotides read TGTGCCAGCAGTTACTTGCGACAGGGGGATGGAAACACCATATATTTT. Residues: CASSYLRQGDGNTIYF.